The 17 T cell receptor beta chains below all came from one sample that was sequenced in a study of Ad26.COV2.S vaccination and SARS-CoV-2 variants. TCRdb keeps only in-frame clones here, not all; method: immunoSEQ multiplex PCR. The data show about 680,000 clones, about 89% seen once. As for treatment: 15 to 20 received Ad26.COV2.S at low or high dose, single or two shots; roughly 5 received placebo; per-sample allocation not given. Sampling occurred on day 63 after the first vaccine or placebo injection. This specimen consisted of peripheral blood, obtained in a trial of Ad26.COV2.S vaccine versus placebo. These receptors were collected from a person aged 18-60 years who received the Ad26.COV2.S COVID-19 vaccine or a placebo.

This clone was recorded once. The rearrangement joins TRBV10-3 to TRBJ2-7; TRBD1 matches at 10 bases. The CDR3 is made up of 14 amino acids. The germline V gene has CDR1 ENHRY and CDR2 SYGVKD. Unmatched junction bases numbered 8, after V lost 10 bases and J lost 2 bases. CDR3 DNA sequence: TGTGCCACCGCGGACAGGGGGACCACCTACGAGCAGTACTTC. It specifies CATADRGTTYEQYF.

The CDR3, as DNA: TGTGCCTGGAGTGTACTTCGGGGTTACAATGAGCAGTTCTTC. Translating it yields CAWSVLRGYNEQFF. V and J are TRBV30 and TRBJ2-1; D possibly corresponds to TRBD2 (5 bases). This CDR3 is built from 14 residues. Between the trimmed V and J ends, which lost 0 bases and 4 bases, there was a span of 10 bases. Looked up from germline, CDR1 is GTSNPN and CDR2 is SVGIG (reference sequence).

CDR3: CASSTTGNKETQYF. The DNA for the CDR3 is TGTGCCAGTAGTACTACAGGGAATAAAGAGACCCAGTACTTC. V usage is TRBV6-5 and J usage is TRBJ2-5; D may be TRBD1 (6 bases). This CDR3 has 14 amino acids. Germline assignment: CDR1 MNHEY and CDR2 SVGAGI. The V end lost 9 bases, the J end lost 3 bases, and 17 bases lay between the germline ends.

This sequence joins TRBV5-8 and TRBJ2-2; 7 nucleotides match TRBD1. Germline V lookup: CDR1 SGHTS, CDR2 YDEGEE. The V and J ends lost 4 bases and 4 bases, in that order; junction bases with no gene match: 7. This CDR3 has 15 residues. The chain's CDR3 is CASSRETGFTGELFF. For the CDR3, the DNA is TGTGCCAGCAGCAGAGAGACAGGGTTCACCGGGGAGCTGTTTTTT.

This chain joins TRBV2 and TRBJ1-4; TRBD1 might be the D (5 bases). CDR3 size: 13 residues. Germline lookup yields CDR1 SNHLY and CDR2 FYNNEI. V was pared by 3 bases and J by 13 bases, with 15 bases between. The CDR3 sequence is CASSEATGGRLFF. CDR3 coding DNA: TGTGCCAGCAGTGAGGCTACAGGCGGTCGACTGTTTTTT. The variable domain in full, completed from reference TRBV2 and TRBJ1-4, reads EPEVTQTPSHQVTQMGQEVILRCVPISNHLYFYWYRQILGQKVEFLVSFYNNEISEKSEIFDDQFSVERPDGSNFTLKIRSTKLEDSAMYFCASSEATGGRLFFGSGTQLSVL.

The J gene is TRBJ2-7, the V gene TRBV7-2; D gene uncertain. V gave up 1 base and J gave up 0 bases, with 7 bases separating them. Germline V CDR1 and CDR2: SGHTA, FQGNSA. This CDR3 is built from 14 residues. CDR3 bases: TGTGCCAGCAGCTTAGTCAGAAGCTCCTACGAGCAGTACTTC. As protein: CASSLVRSSYEQYF.

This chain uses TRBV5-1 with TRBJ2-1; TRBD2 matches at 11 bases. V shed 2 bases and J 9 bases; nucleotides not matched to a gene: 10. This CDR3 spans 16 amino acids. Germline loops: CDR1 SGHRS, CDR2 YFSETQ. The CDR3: CASSFRRPSGRTEQFF. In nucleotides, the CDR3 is TGCGCCAGCAGCTTTCGGAGACCTAGCGGGAGGACTGAGCAGTTCTTC.

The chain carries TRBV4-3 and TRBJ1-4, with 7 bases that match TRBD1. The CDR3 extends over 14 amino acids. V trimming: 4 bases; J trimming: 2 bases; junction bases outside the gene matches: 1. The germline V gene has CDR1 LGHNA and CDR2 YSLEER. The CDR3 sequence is CASSPGQTNEKLFF. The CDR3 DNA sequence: TGCGCCAGCAGCCCGGGACAGACTAATGAAAAACTGTTTTTT.

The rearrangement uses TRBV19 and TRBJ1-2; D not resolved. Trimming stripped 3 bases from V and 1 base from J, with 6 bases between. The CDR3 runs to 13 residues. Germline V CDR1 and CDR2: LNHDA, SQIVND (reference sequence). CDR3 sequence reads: CASSMGLNYGYTF. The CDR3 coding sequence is TGTGCCAGTAGTATGGGTCTTAACTATGGCTACACCTTC.

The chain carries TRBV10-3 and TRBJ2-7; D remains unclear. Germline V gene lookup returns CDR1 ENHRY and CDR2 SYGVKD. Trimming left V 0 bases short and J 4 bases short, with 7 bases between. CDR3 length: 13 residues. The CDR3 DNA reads TGTGCCATCAGTGAGTCGGCCCCATACGAGCAGTACTTC. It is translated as CAISESAPYEQYF.

CDR3 amino acids: CASSVGPPGSNQPQHF. The CDR3 DNA sequence: TGTGCCAGCAGCGTAGGGCCGCCTGGAAGTAATCAGCCCCAGCATTTT. The gene calls are TRBV9 and TRBJ1-5; D not certain. The CDR3 is 16 residues long. From germline, CDR1 is SGDLS and CDR2 YYNGEE. V dropped 0 bases and J dropped 4 bases, with 14 bases sitting between them.

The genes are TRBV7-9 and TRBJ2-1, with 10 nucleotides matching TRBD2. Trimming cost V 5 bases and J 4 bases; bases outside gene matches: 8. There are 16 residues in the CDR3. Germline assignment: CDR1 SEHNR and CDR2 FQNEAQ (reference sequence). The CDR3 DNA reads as TGTGCCAGCAGCGTACCTCTAGCGGGAGCTTACAATGAGCAGTTCTTC. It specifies CASSVPLAGAYNEQFF.

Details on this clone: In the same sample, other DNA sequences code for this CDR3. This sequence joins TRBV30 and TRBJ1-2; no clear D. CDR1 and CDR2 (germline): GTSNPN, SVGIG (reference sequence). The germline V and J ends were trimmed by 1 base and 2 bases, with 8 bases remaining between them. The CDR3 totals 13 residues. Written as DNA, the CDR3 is TGTGCCTGGAGTGAGGGCGCAAACTATGGCTACACCTTC. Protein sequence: CAWSEGANYGYTF.

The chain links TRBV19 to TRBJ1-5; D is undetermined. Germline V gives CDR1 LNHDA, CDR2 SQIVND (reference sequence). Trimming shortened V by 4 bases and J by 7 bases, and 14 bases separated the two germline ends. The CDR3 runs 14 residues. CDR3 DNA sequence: TGTGCCAGTAGTACGGGGTCCACCGGACAGCCCCAGCATTTT. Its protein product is CASSTGSTGQPQHF.

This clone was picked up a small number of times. DNA of the CDR3: TGTGCCAGCAGCTTAATGGGAACTGGAAACACCATATATTTT. Translating gives CASSLMGTGNTIYF. This sequence joins TRBV7-9 and TRBJ1-3; unclear D gene. Trimming shortened V by 2 bases and J by 2 bases, and 7 bases separated the two germline ends. Germline V gives CDR1 SEHNR, CDR2 FQNEAQ (reference sequence). The CDR3 runs 14 residues.

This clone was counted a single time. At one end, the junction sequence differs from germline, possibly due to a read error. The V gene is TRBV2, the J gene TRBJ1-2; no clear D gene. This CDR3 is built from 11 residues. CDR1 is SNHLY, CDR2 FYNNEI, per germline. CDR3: CASSSNYGYTF. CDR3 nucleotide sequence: TGTGCCAGCAGTTCTAATTATGGCTACACCTTC.

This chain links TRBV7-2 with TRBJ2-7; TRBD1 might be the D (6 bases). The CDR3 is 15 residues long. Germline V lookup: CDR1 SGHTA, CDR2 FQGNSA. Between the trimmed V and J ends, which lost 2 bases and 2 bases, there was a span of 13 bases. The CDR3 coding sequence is TGTGCCAGCAGCTTATTAGGGGGACCCGCCTACGAGCAGTACTTC. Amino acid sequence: CASSLLGGPAYEQYF.